A single sample is the source of the 11 T cell receptor beta chains below, sequenced in a study of vaccination and CD4 T cells after COVID-19 (dated by TCRdb to between 2022 and 2023). For these TCRs, the target antigens are not known. The library was produced with PCR. Sequenced on an Illumina iSeq 100. TCR sequencing of DNA from cultured CD4+ T cells used the Oncomine TCR Beta short-read assay at the Johns Hopkins FTIC core. TCRdb reran the public reads through fastp at Q25 and MiXCR, keeping productive beta chains. Merged by CDR3 protein, the rows form single entries marked with the most common genes and DNA. Within this sample are about 26,000 distinct CDR3 sequences, with roughly 40% of them counted one time only. Roughly a tenth of the sample is in the top ten clones. The sample's treatment or condition label is to be understood as: roughly 10-day PBMC culture with coronavirus spike peptide pools or control peptides (ViraFEST assay).

The sequenced material came from CD4+ T cells from blood, cultured in vitro. The receptors come from a human donor who had recovered from COVID-19.

The V and J genes are TRBV19 and TRBJ1-6, with 7 positions matching TRBD1. V was pared by 7 bases and J by 6 bases, with 6 bases of the junction left unmatched. CDR1 and CDR2 from the germline V gene are LNHDA and SQIVND (reference sequence). The CDR3 runs 14 residues. CDR3 residues: CASTLGQINSPLHF. The DNA for the CDR3 is TGTGCCAGTACCCTGGGACAGATTAATTCACCCCTCCACTTT.

This clonotype was recorded once. The J gene is TRBJ1-1, the V gene TRBV10-3; 7 bases align to TRBD1. Germline CDR1 ENHRY, CDR2 SYGVKD. V shed 6 bases and J 5 bases; nucleotides not matched to a gene: 9. The CDR3 has 14 residues. The CDR3 here is CAIRGQGERTEAFF. CDR3 nucleotides: TGTGCCATCAGGGGGCAGGGGGAGAGGACTGAAGCTTTCTTT.

The rearrangement joins TRBV5-6 to TRBJ1-2; D is unresolved. Germline V gene lookup returns CDR1 SGHDT and CDR2 YYEEEE. This CDR3 comprises 13 residues. V was clipped by 0 bases and J by 4 bases, with 7 bases between them. The CDR3 reads CASSLGSSYGYTF. As DNA, the CDR3 is TGTGCCAGCAGCTTGGGTTCCAGCTATGGCTACACCTTC.

The genes are TRBV27 and TRBJ2-5, with 10 bases that match TRBD2. CDR1 and CDR2 from the germline V gene are MNHEY and SMNVEV (reference sequence). This CDR3 comprises 15 residues. The trim removed 6 bases at V and 3 bases at J, leaving 7 bases unmatched. The CDR3 coding sequence is TGTGCCAGCAGGCGTTACGGGACTAGCGAAGAGACCCAGTACTTC. It specifies CASRRYGTSEETQYF.

V and J are TRBV29-1 and TRBJ2-3; D ambiguous. The CDR3 totals 11 residues. With 6 bases removed from V and 0 bases from J, the gap between germline ends came to 4 bases. CDR1 and CDR2 from the germline V gene are SQVTM and ANQGSEA. The CDR3 DNA follows: TGCAGCGTGGTGAGCACAGATACGCAGTATTTT. The encoded protein is CSVVSTDTQYF.

This chain joins TRBV12-3 or TRBV12-4 and TRBJ2-7; D gene unclear. The CDR3 extends over 11 amino acids. V lost 5 bases and J lost 4, with 6 bases in between. CDR3 region: CASSQQYEQYF. The DNA of the CDR3 is TGTGCCAGCAGTCAACAATACGAGCAGTACTTC.

The chain combines TRBV30 with TRBJ1-1, with 7 nucleotides matching TRBD1. Germline V gives CDR1 GTSNPN, CDR2 SVGIG (reference sequence). The CDR3 extends over 13 amino acids. The trim removed 0 bases at V and 11 bases at J, leaving 9 bases unmatched. CDR3: CAWSVRGGSSAFF. DNA of the CDR3: TGTGCCTGGAGTGTACGAGGGGGCAGCTCGGCTTTCTTT.

The chain employs TRBV5-4 and TRBJ2-5; the D is unclear. Per germline, CDR1 SGHNT and CDR2 YYREEE (reference sequence). The CDR3 has 14 amino acids. With 0 bases removed from V and 4 bases from J, the gap between germline ends came to 10 bases. The CDR3 DNA reads TGTGCCAGCAGCTTGGGAACGGCTGTAGAGACCCAGTACTTC. Protein product: CASSLGTAVETQYF.

The gene calls are TRBV7-9 and TRBJ1-5; 9 nucleotides align to TRBD1. The trim removed 5 bases at V and 2 bases at J, leaving 7 bases unmatched. The CDR3 consists of 16 residues. Germline loops: CDR1 SEHNR, CDR2 FQNEAQ (reference sequence). CDR3 protein: CASSTGTGSGNQPQHF. The CDR3 DNA follows: TGTGCCAGCAGCACCGGGACAGGGAGTGGCAATCAGCCCCAGCATTTT.

This clonotype rates as medium-sized. V usage is TRBV15 and J usage is TRBJ2-2; the D gene is possibly TRBD1 (5 bases). This CDR3 has 16 residues. Trimming took off 6 bases at V and 0 bases at J, with 14 bases between the two ends. CDR1 and CDR2 (germline): LNHNV, YYDKDF (reference sequence). Here the CDR3 DNA reads TGTGCCACCAGAGACGAGCCGACAGCGAACACCGGGGAGCTGTTTTTT. It codes for CATRDEPTANTGELFF.

The chain links TRBV10-3 to TRBJ2-7, with 9 bases fitting TRBD2. CDR3 length: 11 residues. Germline V gene data show CDR1 as ENHRY and CDR2 as SYGVKD. J gave up 5 bases and V 10 bases, and 3 bases lay outside the gene matches. The CDR3 region is CASGLANEQYF. The CDR3 nucleotides read TGTGCCAGCGGACTAGCGAACGAGCAGTACTTC.